The next 30 T cell receptor beta chains were all read from a single sample in a study of CD8 T cells in Susac syndrome. An amount of RNA that ranged from roughly 0.5 to 1 ug was reverse transcribed with random hexamers. TCRdb analysed the immunoSEQ multiplex PCR reads with MiXCR anew, one entry per CDR3 protein. The sample has approximately 230,000 distinct CDR3 sequences, 90% to 95% seen once. Sequenced material: CD4+ T cells from PBMCs. All receptors come from a human donor with multiple sclerosis.

This chain uses TRBV20-1 with TRBJ2-3; 10 positions agree with TRBD1. J was trimmed by 1 base and V by 3 bases; bases with no gene match: 4. The CDR3 covers 15 residues. Germline V gene lookup returns CDR1 DFQATT and CDR2 SNEGSKA (reference sequence). For the CDR3, the DNA is TGCAGTGCTAGCGACAGGGGGCGCGGCACAGATACGCAGTATTTT. Amino acid sequence: CSASDRGRGTDTQYF.

This rearrangement joins TRBV29-1 to TRBJ2-1, with a possible D match to TRBD2 (7 bases). The V gene's germline CDR1 is SQVTM and CDR2 ANQGSEA. The V and J ends lost 7 bases and 4 bases respectively, with 14 bases between them. The CDR3 sequence is 13 residues long. The CDR3 region is CSGSGTQYNEQFF. The DNA of the CDR3 is TGCAGCGGGAGCGGGACACAATACAATGAGCAGTTCTTC.

The rearrangement uses TRBV6-1 and TRBJ2-3, with D uncertain. Germline V gives CDR1 MNHNS, CDR2 SASEGT. V was clipped by 0 bases and J by 8 bases, with 12 bases between them. CDR3 length equals 14 residues. The CDR3 nucleotides are TGTGCCAGCAGTGAAGCGTCAGGCGGCCCTACGCAGTATTTT. It codes for CASSEASGGPTQYF.

The chain couples TRBV24-1 to TRBJ2-7; TRBD2 is a possible D gene (6 bases). Trimming removed 3 bases at V and 0 bases at J, with 17 bases between. Germline V gene data show CDR1 as KGHDR and CDR2 as SFDVKD. This CDR3 has 17 amino acids. The DNA of the CDR3 is TGTGCCACCAGTGATAATAACGGGACTGATGACTCCTACGAGCAGTACGTC. Translating gives CATSDNNGTDDSYEQYV.

V gene TRBV14 combines with J gene TRBJ2-1; 7 bases agree with TRBD2. Trimming removed 3 bases from V and 5 bases from J; junction bases left unmatched: 13. In germline, CDR1 is SGHDN, CDR2 FVKESK. This CDR3 spans 17 amino acids. The CDR3 loop reads CASSQRPRASGNNEQFF. CDR3 bases: TGTGCCAGCAGCCAGAGACCCAGGGCTAGCGGCAACAATGAGCAGTTCTTC.

The rearrangement joins TRBV21-1 to TRBJ2-5; the DNA was not compared with TRBD2, the D call given in the table. TRBV21-1 is reported as a pseudogene. The CDR3 contains 15 residues. DNA of the CDR3: TGTGCCAGCAGCAAAGATGGCAGAGAGCGGGAGACCCAGTACTTC. This translates into CASSKDGRERETQYF.

J is TRBJ1-5 and V is TRBV7-2; D remains ambiguous. Per germline, CDR1 SGHTA and CDR2 FQGNSA. With 7 bases removed from V and 7 bases from J, the gap between germline ends came to 17 bases. The CDR3 spans 14 residues. CDR3 coding DNA: TGTGCCAGCACCCATGGGCCAGGAGGGCAGCCCCAGCATTTT. This sequence encodes CASTHGPGGQPQHF. Complete variable domain (other parts from reference TRBV7-2 and TRBJ1-5): GAGVSQSPSNKVTEKGKDVELRCDPISGHTALYWYRQSLGQGLEFLIYFQGNSAPDKSGLPSDRFSAERTGGSVSTLTIQRTQQEDSAVYLCASTHGPGGQPQHFGDGTRLSIL.

V is TRBV30 and J is TRBJ1-5, with 8 bases aligning to TRBD1. The CDR3 runs 15 residues. Germline CDR1 reads GTSNPN; CDR2 reads SVGIG (reference sequence). V was clipped by 3 bases and J by 6 bases; unmatched bases: 10. Here the CDR3 DNA reads TGTGCCTGGAGCAAAAACAGGGGGGTTGGTCAGCCCCAGCATTTT. Translation: CAWSKNRGVGQPQHF.

J is TRBJ2-2 and V is TRBV6-1, with D maybe TRBD1 (6 bases). V shed 3 bases and J shed 5 bases, with 16 bases lying between them. From germline, CDR1 is MNHNS and CDR2 SASEGT. This CDR3 spans 16 amino acids. Here the CDR3 DNA reads TGTGCCAGCAGTGATGTATTAGGCAGGGGAACCGGGGAGCTGTTTTTT. Protein: CASSDVLGRGTGELFF.

In its sample, this clonotype was seen once. The V call is TRBV27, the J call TRBJ2-7; TRBD1 agrees at 10 bases. V gave up 2 bases and J gave up 4 bases; unmatched junction bases: 11. Looked up from germline, CDR1 is MNHEY and CDR2 is SMNVEV (reference sequence). The CDR3 is 17 residues long. CDR3 nucleotides: TGTGCCAGCAGTTTACAGCGGGGGACAGGGGCCCGGTACGAGCAGTACTTC. It yields the protein CASSLQRGTGARYEQYF.

The chain recombines TRBV3-1 with TRBJ2-5; 15 bases are a match to TRBD2. The V and J ends lost 0 bases and 6 bases, in that order; junction bases with no gene match: 14. Germline V gene sequence: CDR1 LGHDT, CDR2 YNNKEL (reference sequence). The CDR3 spans 20 residues. The CDR3 DNA follows: TGTGCCAGCAGCCAAGATCCGCCACATGGACTAGCGGGAGGGAAGAAGACCCAGTACTTC. It yields the protein CASSQDPPHGLAGGKKTQYF.

This clonotype was recorded a few times. The V and J genes are TRBV12-3 or TRBV12-4 and TRBJ2-3; the D gene is possibly TRBD2 (6 bases). This CDR3 has 13 residues. V was trimmed by 4 bases and J by 3 bases, leaving 8 bases between them. The CDR3 here is CASSSGLTDTQYF. CDR3 DNA sequence: TGTGCCAGCAGTTCGGGACTGACAGATACGCAGTATTTT.

The rearrangement joins TRBV6-1 to TRBJ1-1, with D possibly matching TRBD1 (5 bases). V was pared by 7 bases and J by 4 bases, with 25 bases between. There are 17 residues in the CDR3. Germline values: CDR1 MNHNS, CDR2 SASEGT. In DNA, the CDR3 is TGTGCCAGCACCCCCGGACAACCACCCCGATACGGCACTGAAGCTTTCTTT. Its translation is CASTPGQPPRYGTEAFF.

This chain links TRBV29-1 with TRBJ2-7, with D perhaps TRBD1 (5 bases). Trimming took 6 bases from V and 0 from J, leaving 12 bases between them. Germline-derived CDR1 and CDR2 are SQVTM and ANQGSEA. This CDR3 has 13 amino acids. The DNA of the CDR3 is TGCAGCGTCGGCTCAGGGTACTCCTACGAGCAGTACTTC. It translates to CSVGSGYSYEQYF.

The CDR3 DNA reads TGTGCCAGCAGCGTACTGATGAACACTGAAGCTTTCTTT. Translated, it gives CASSVLMNTEAFF. The chain employs TRBV9 and TRBJ1-1, with D unresolved. The CDR3 runs to 13 residues. Germline V gene lookup returns CDR1 SGDLS and CDR2 YYNGEE. Trimming pared 1 base from V and 0 bases from J, leaving 4 bases between.

This clonotype was recorded only once. The rearrangement uses TRBV24-1 and TRBJ2-1, with 9 bases matching TRBD1. CDR1 and CDR2 from the germline V gene are KGHDR and SFDVKD. There are 15 residues in the CDR3. The junction had 8 bases not matched to a gene; V was cut back by 4 bases and J by 8 bases. CDR3 protein: CATSDRGTGIDEQFF. CDR3 DNA sequence: TGTGCCACCAGTGACCGCGGGACAGGGATCGATGAGCAGTTCTTC.

The gene calls are TRBV29-1 and TRBJ2-5, with D unclear. Germline lookup yields CDR1 SQVTM and CDR2 ANQGSEA. The ends were cut back, 1 base at V and 2 bases at J, with 2 bases in the middle. There are 11 residues in the CDR3. The CDR3 reads CSVEVQETQYF. CDR3 coding DNA: TGCAGCGTTGAAGTACAAGAGACCCAGTACTTC.

The chain uses TRBV6-6 and TRBJ1-2, with a possible D match to TRBD1 (5 bases). V was shortened by 7 bases and J by 0 bases, with 6 bases between the two germline ends. The CDR3 length is 12 residues. Germline lookup yields CDR1 MNHNY and CDR2 SVGAGI (reference sequence). As DNA, the CDR3 is TGTGCCAGCATGGGACCTAACTATGGCTACACCTTC. It yields the protein CASMGPNYGYTF.

The chain is built from TRBV10-3 and TRBJ2-2, with unresolved D. V lost 0 bases, J lost 7 bases, and 3 bases lay in between. The CDR3 is 12 amino acids. Germline-derived CDR1 and CDR2 are ENHRY and SYGVKD. CDR3 nucleotides: TGTGCCATCAGTGAGTCATTCGGGGAGCTGTTTTTT. Translating gives CAISESFGELFF.

The V gene is TRBV4-1, the J gene TRBJ2-7; TRBD2 matches 11 bases. The CDR3 spans 16 residues. From germline, CDR1 is MGHRA and CDR2 YSYEKL. The junction had 4 bases not matched to a gene; V was cut back by 0 bases and J by 3 bases. For the CDR3, the DNA is TGCGCCAGCAGCCAAGAGCGACTAGCGGGATACTACGAGCAGTACGTC. It yields the protein CASSQERLAGYYEQYV.

The chain couples TRBV30 to TRBJ1-1; D unclear. Germline assignment: CDR1 GTSNPN and CDR2 SVGIG (reference sequence). The CDR3 sequence is 15 residues long. Trimming left V 0 bases short and J 0 bases short, with 11 bases between. The CDR3: CAWSVGRTMNTEAFF. The CDR3 region has the DNA TGTGCCTGGAGTGTAGGTCGGACTATGAACACTGAAGCTTTCTTT.

The chain couples TRBV2 to TRBJ2-7, with D possibly TRBD2 on 6 matching bases. Trimming removed 5 bases from V and 3 bases from J, with 14 bases in between. The germline CDR1 and CDR2 sequences are SNHLY and FYNNEI. The CDR3 is 14 residues long. DNA of the CDR3: TGTGCCAGCAGTACCTTAGCGGCCCTCTACGAGCAGTACGTC. Its protein product is CASSTLAALYEQYV.

This clonotype was observed a handful of times. The chain links TRBV29-1 to TRBJ2-3; D may be TRBD1 (6 bases). This CDR3 has 12 amino acids. The germline V gene has CDR1 SQVTM and CDR2 ANQGSEA. V was trimmed by 3 bases and J by 4 bases, leaving 8 bases between them. CDR3 coding DNA: TGCAGCGTTGATACAGGGTCAGATACGCAGTATTTT. Encoded protein: CSVDTGSDTQYF.

A single count supports this clonotype. The chain couples TRBV30 to TRBJ1-6; 8 bases match TRBD1. The trim removed 1 base at V and 5 bases at J, leaving 1 base unmatched. The germline CDR1 and CDR2 sequences are GTSNPN and SVGIG (reference sequence). This CDR3 contains 14 residues. CDR3 DNA sequence: TGTGCCTGGAGTGCGGGACAGGATAATTCACCCCTCCACTTT. Encoded protein: CAWSAGQDNSPLHF.

This clonotype was seen once. This rearrangement joins TRBV7-9 to TRBJ2-4, with D tentatively TRBD1 or TRBD2 (6 bases each). The length of the CDR3 is 17 residues. The germline gives CDR1 SEHNR, CDR2 FQNEAQ (reference sequence). Trimming stripped 3 bases from V and 2 bases from J, with 17 bases between. The CDR3, as DNA: TGTGCCAGCAGCTTCTCGAGGGGGGTCAGTCCCAAAAACATTCAGTACTTC. Protein product: CASSFSRGVSPKNIQYF.

The chain carries TRBV6-1 and TRBJ1-6, with 8 nucleotides matching TRBD1. Germline V gene sequence: CDR1 MNHNS, CDR2 SASEGT. CDR3 length: 12 amino acids. Germline trimming cut 7 bases from V and 9 bases from J; bases unmatched to any gene: 2. In DNA, the CDR3 is TGTGCCAGCACTCAGGGGGCTTCACCCCTCCACTTT. Its protein is CASTQGASPLHF.

The chain links TRBV6-6 to TRBJ2-7; 7 bases align to TRBD1. The germline gives CDR1 MNHNY, CDR2 SVGAGI (reference sequence). The junction had 8 bases not matched to a gene; V was cut back by 6 bases and J by 3 bases. The CDR3 totals 14 residues. CDR3 protein: CASRSPGQLYEQYF. Written as DNA, the CDR3 is TGTGCCAGCAGGAGCCCGGGACAGCTCTACGAGCAGTACTTC.

The chain links TRBV6-1 to TRBJ2-7; D is perhaps TRBD1 (6 bases). Germline CDR1 MNHNS, CDR2 SASEGT. This CDR3 spans 14 amino acids. Trimming took 10 bases from V and 6 from J, leaving 22 bases between them. CDR3 nucleotide sequence: TGTGCCACCAAAACCGGACAGTCCTTTGCCGAGCAGTACGTC. It codes for CATKTGQSFAEQYV.

This chain links TRBV12-3 or TRBV12-4 with TRBJ2-4; the D gene is possibly TRBD1 (6 bases). V lost 5 bases, J lost 9 bases, and 17 bases lay in between. This CDR3 region has 14 residues. CDR3: CASSPTARQAIQYF. CDR3 DNA: TGTGCCAGCAGTCCCACTGCCCGACAGGCCATTCAGTACTTC.

The genes are TRBV2 and TRBJ2-2, with 7 bases identical to TRBD1. Germline V lookup: CDR1 SNHLY, CDR2 FYNNEI. Trimming removed 6 bases from V and 0 bases from J; junction bases left unmatched: 4. This CDR3 comprises 15 residues. The CDR3 DNA reads as TGTGCCAGCAGAGCCGGACAGGCGAACACCGGGGAGCTGTTTTTT. The encoded protein is CASRAGQANTGELFF.